The rows below give T cell receptor beta chains drawn from one sample of a study of T cells in localized non-small cell lung cancer. The data were produced by immunoSEQ multiplex PCR, yet TCRdb's version contains in-frame clones alone and is incomplete. Of roughly 58,000 clones listed, roughly four fifths were seen once; the top ten hold less than 5.5%. Sequences were derived from PBMCs, sampled before any cancer treatment. The origin of the receptors is a man between 35 and 75 years old with stage II lung adenocarcinoma. CDR3s leave out the opening cysteine and the closing phenylalanine or tryptophan.

TRBJ2-1,TRBV7-3,ASSLTSDNEQF
TRBJ2-7,TRBV18,ASSPMGQGASEQY
TRBJ2-1,TRBV2,ASSVGGGRTYNEQF
TRBJ2-5,TRBV5-1,ASSLFGTGGRETQY
TRBJ1-1,TRBV29-1,SVEGVRVNTEAF
TRBJ2-1,TRBV4-3,ASSLGPGSNEQF
TRBJ1-2,TRBV4-3,ASSQGGTGRNYGYT
TRBJ2-3,TRBV9,ASGGLAGRDTQY
TRBJ2-1,TRBV5-1,ASYGQANEEQF
TRBJ1-1,TRBV6-6,ASSYSGGGDTEAF
TRBJ2-3,TRBV14,ASSRQRSSTDTQY
TRBJ2-1,TRBV19,ASSRRGWNEQF
TRBJ1-2,TRBV6-5,ASFDRAYGYT
TRBJ1-5,TRBV19,ASSFLDRANQPQH
TRBJ1-2,TRBV6-5,ASSYNYGYT
TRBJ2-1,TRBV9,ASNTAGRSYNEQF
TRBJ2-7,TRBV7-8,ASSLRVAYEQY
TRBJ2-7,TRBV27,ASSPGGLAGHLSYEQY
TRBJ2-7,TRBV12-5,ASEYSGTSSGEQY
TRBJ1-2,TRBV19,ASSIGRELLDGYT
TRBJ2-7,TRBV7-6,ASSLGAGGLYEQY
TRBJ1-5,TRBV19,ASSGVPSQPQH
TRBJ1-1,TRBV7-2,ASRKEVNTEAF
TRBJ2-3,TRBV2,ASRRLAGGRGTDTQY
TRBJ1-2,TRBV20-1,SAPGSDGYT
TRBJ2-2,TRBV30,AFPSGSSNTGELF
TRBJ2-2,TRBV6-5,ASSYSLAYGELF
TRBJ1-5,TRBV27,ASSLYGTWEQPQH
TRBJ2-7,TRBV7-2,ASSSDEVRPYEQY
TRBJ1-5,TRBV19,ASSLDHGSNQPQH
TRBJ2-3,TRBV27,ASSFRRGLTLSTDTQY
TRBJ2-1,TRBV18,ASSPGLAGGLEQF
TRBJ1-4,TRBV4-3,ASSQDVSTVGEKLF
TRBJ1-1,TRBV4-1,ASRGGGTEAF
TRBJ2-3,TRBV9,ASSVDAGFTDTQY
TRBJ1-4,TRBV19,ASSIAPRGREKLF
TRBJ1-4,TRBV19,ASSIGRGNEKLF